What follows are 19 T cell receptor beta chains derived from one specimen sequenced in a study of blood T cell repertoires in COVID-19. TCRdb's copy holds only in-frame clones and misses some; the assay was immunoSEQ multiplex PCR. The sample lists approximately 49,000 clones; approximately 84% were seen once. Material: peripheral blood. These receptors were obtained from a man aged 45-65 years with acute or convalescent COVID-19.

In nucleotides, the CDR3 is TGTGCCAGCAGCCCCGGGTGGGACAGGGACTATGGCTACACCTTC. It encodes CASSPGWDRDYGYTF. The chain uses TRBV5-8 and TRBJ1-2; 9 bases map to TRBD1. J gave up 3 bases and V 4 bases, and 7 bases lay outside the gene matches. The CDR3 runs to 15 residues. The germline V gene has CDR1 SGHTS and CDR2 YDEGEE.

V gene TRBV5-6 combines with J gene TRBJ2-1; 7 bases are a match to TRBD1. Germline loops: CDR1 SGHDT, CDR2 YYEEEE. The junction had 4 bases not matched to a gene; V was cut back by 0 bases and J by 4 bases. The CDR3 runs 15 residues. The CDR3 loop is CASSLGDSPYNEQFF. Written as DNA, the CDR3 is TGTGCCAGCAGCTTGGGGGACAGCCCGTACAATGAGCAGTTCTTC.

This sequence joins TRBV5-8 and TRBJ2-7, with a possible D match to TRBD1 (5 bases). There are 13 residues in the CDR3. The V end lost 2 bases, the J end lost 1 base, and 7 bases lay between the germline ends. Germline lookup yields CDR1 SGHTS and CDR2 YDEGEE. CDR3 protein: CASSFYRSYEQYF. The CDR3 nucleotides read TGTGCCAGCAGCTTTTACAGGTCCTACGAGCAGTACTTC. Based on the CDR3 plus reference TRBV5-8 and TRBJ2-7, the full variable domain is EAGVTQSPTHLIKTRGQQATLRCSPISGHTSVYWYQQALGLGLQFLLWYDEGEERNRGNFPPRFSGRQFPNYSSELNVNALELEDSALYLCASSFYRSYEQYFGPGTRLTVT.

This sequence joins TRBV4-1 and TRBJ1-5; possible D gene TRBD1, 6 bases. This CDR3 contains 14 residues. V was trimmed by 4 bases and J by 0 bases, leaving 7 bases between them. Germline V gene sequence: CDR1 MGHRA, CDR2 YSYEKL. The CDR3 here is CASSRTVSNQPQHF. DNA of the CDR3: TGCGCCAGCAGCCGGACAGTTAGCAATCAGCCCCAGCATTTT.

In nucleotides, the CDR3 is TGTGCCATCAGTGTACTAGCGGGAGATAGGAATGAGCAGTTCTTC. Protein sequence: CAISVLAGDRNEQFF. V is TRBV10-3 and J is TRBJ2-1; TRBD2 matches at 11 bases. After removal of 4 bases from V and 7 bases from J, the junction contained 6 bases not matched to a gene. Germline V CDR1 and CDR2: ENHRY, SYGVKD. The CDR3 is 15 amino acids.

V is TRBV10-1 and J is TRBJ2-5; 11 nucleotides match TRBD2. Unmatched junction bases numbered 5, after V lost 0 bases and J lost 5 bases. Germline-derived CDR1 and CDR2 are WNHNN and SYGVQD (reference sequence). This CDR3 region has 16 residues. The CDR3 coding sequence is TGCGCCAGCAGTGAGTCCCTAGCGGGGGGCCGGGAGACCCAGTACTTC. Protein product: CASSESLAGGRETQYF.

The rearrangement joins TRBV9 to TRBJ2-7, with 7 bases that match TRBD2. Germline CDR1 reads SGDLS; CDR2 reads YYNGEE. V dropped 4 bases and J dropped 2; count of bases not matched to a gene: 6. The CDR3 contains 14 residues. This chain's CDR3 is CASSPWGGPYEQYF. The CDR3 DNA reads TGTGCCAGCAGCCCATGGGGGGGACCCTACGAGCAGTACTTC.

The chain carries TRBV7-9 and TRBJ1-2, with D unresolved. The CDR3 extends over 11 amino acids. V shed 6 bases and J shed 3 bases, with 5 bases lying between them. Germline V gives CDR1 SEHNR, CDR2 FQNEAQ (reference sequence). CDR3 region: CASRRDYGYTF. In DNA form, the CDR3 reads TGTGCCAGCAGGAGGGACTATGGCTACACCTTC.

V usage is TRBV11-2 and J usage is TRBJ1-1, with D uncertain. Trimming stripped 0 bases from V and 2 bases from J, with 10 bases between. This CDR3 has 15 amino acids. CDR1 SGHAT and CDR2 FQNNGV come from the germline V gene. The CDR3 region has the DNA TGTGCCAGCAGCTTAGATCCGGGTTCTAACACTGAAGCTTTCTTT. It translates to CASSLDPGSNTEAFF.

The genes are TRBV5-6 and TRBJ2-1; 9 positions agree with TRBD2. The CDR3 consists of 16 residues. Unmatched junction bases numbered 8, after V lost 0 bases and J lost 7 bases. CDR1 is SGHDT, CDR2 YYEEEE, per germline. The CDR3 here is CASSLELGSGSNEQFF. DNA of the CDR3: TGTGCCAGCAGCTTGGAGTTGGGTAGCGGGAGTAATGAGCAGTTCTTC.

The chain uses TRBV6-1 and TRBJ1-1, with D maybe TRBD1 (5 bases). V was shortened by 1 base and J by 10 bases, with 13 bases between the two germline ends. The CDR3 is made up of 13 amino acids. The germline CDR1 and CDR2 sequences are MNHNS and SASEGT. This CDR3 reads CASSEGTGLGAFF. DNA for the CDR3: TGTGCCAGCAGTGAAGGAACAGGCCTAGGAGCTTTCTTT.

This clone was seen just once. The V and J genes are TRBV24-1 and TRBJ2-5, with D hard to call. V was clipped by 0 bases and J by 6 bases, with 7 bases between them. This CDR3 spans 13 amino acids. Germline V CDR1 and CDR2: KGHDR, SFDVKD. CDR3 coding DNA: TGTGCCACCAGTGATTTGCTCGCTAAGACCCAGTACTTC. Protein product: CATSDLLAKTQYF.

The chain employs TRBV7-8 and TRBJ2-2; tentative D call: TRBD2 (5 bases). Between the trimmed V and J ends, which lost 7 bases and 0 bases, there was a span of 12 bases. This CDR3 is built from 15 residues. CDR1 SGHVS and CDR2 FQNEAQ come from the germline V gene. This CDR3 reads CASIAEVANTGELFF. The CDR3 nucleotides read TGTGCCAGCATTGCGGAGGTCGCGAACACCGGGGAGCTGTTTTTT.

The chain has TRBV2 and TRBJ2-1, with TRBD2 matching 14 bases. Germline V CDR1 and CDR2: SNHLY, FYNNEI. V trimming: 8 bases; J trimming: 8 bases; junction bases outside the gene matches: 20. The CDR3 is 19 amino acids. The DNA for the CDR3 is TGTGCCAGCGCGAGTACAGAGACTAGCGGGAGGGCCTATCTCGATGAGCAGTTCTTC. It translates to CASASTETSGRAYLDEQFF.

The chain links TRBV6-2 or TRBV6-3 to TRBJ2-1; TRBD1 is a possible D gene (6 bases). Germline values: CDR1 MNHEY, CDR2 SVGEGT. The CDR3 runs 15 residues. Trimming took off 5 bases at V and 0 bases at J, with 11 bases between the two ends. CDR3 bases: TGTGCCAGCAGTCGCGGACAGAACTCCTACAATGAGCAGTTCTTC. Its protein product is CASSRGQNSYNEQFF.

The gene calls are TRBV6-1 and TRBJ1-5; D is possibly TRBD1 (6 bases). The germline V gene encodes CDR1 MNHNS and CDR2 SASEGT. The CDR3 sequence is 14 residues long. V shed 3 bases and J shed 5 bases, with 11 bases lying between them. CDR3 sequence reads: CASSDRGFDQPQHF. The CDR3 region has the DNA TGTGCCAGCAGTGACAGGGGTTTCGATCAGCCCCAGCATTTT.

This clone was seen more than once but under ten times. The rearrangement joins TRBV24-1 to TRBJ2-5, with 13 bases lining up with TRBD2. Looked up from germline, CDR1 is KGHDR and CDR2 is SFDVKD. The CDR3 length is 17 residues. V shed 2 bases and J 1 base; nucleotides not matched to a gene: 3. As DNA, the CDR3 is TGTGCCACCAGTGATTCCGGACTAGCGGGGGCCCAAGAGACCCAGTACTTC. Encoded protein: CATSDSGLAGAQETQYF.

This chain connects TRBV4-2 to TRBJ2-1; 8 nucleotides line up with TRBD2. Germline lookup yields CDR1 LGHNA and CDR2 YNFKEQ. The CDR3 has 14 amino acids. V gave up 6 bases and J gave up 5 bases; unmatched junction bases: 6. CDR3 coding DNA: TGTGCCAGCAGTCCGGGAGGGCTCGACAATGAGCAGTTCTTC. Translated: CASSPGGLDNEQFF.

The V call is TRBV19, the J call TRBJ2-2, with 8 bases lining up with TRBD2. The V gene's germline CDR1 is LNHDA and CDR2 SQIVND (reference sequence). V lost 3 bases, J lost 2 bases, and 5 bases stayed unmatched. There are 16 residues in the CDR3. The CDR3 sequence: CASSIRRGENTGELFF. Written as DNA, the CDR3 is TGTGCCAGTAGTATCCGGCGGGGGGAAAACACCGGGGAGCTGTTTTTT.